Shown below are 7 T cell receptor beta chains from a single sample sequenced in a study of blood T cells in healthy people across ages. The use of a sample-barcoded 5' primer and a J-beta primer mix characterized a second PCR of about 7 to 12 cycles. TCRdb redid the calling of the 5' RACE reads with MiXCR, one entry per CDR3 protein. This table has about 1.1 million distinct CDR3 sequences, more than 30% appearing once. Input material: blood. Receptor source: a man younger than 35 in good health.

The genes are TRBV28 and TRBJ2-5; tentative D call: TRBD1 (5 bases). Trimming removed 7 bases at V and 4 bases at J, with 16 bases between. The CDR3 is 14 residues long. The V gene's germline CDR1 is MDHEN and CDR2 SYDVKM. The CDR3 is CASTLGKGRETQYF. The CDR3 DNA sequence: TGTGCCAGCACCTTGGGGAAGGGGCGAGAGACCCAGTACTTC.

This clonotype came up a few times. CDR3: CASSKPSGDEQYF. CDR3 sequence (DNA): TGTGCCAGCAGTAAGCCATCAGGGGACGAGCAGTACTTC. This sequence joins TRBV6-2 or TRBV6-3 and TRBJ2-7, with D perhaps matching TRBD1 (6 bases). The CDR3 runs 13 residues. CDR1 MNHEY and CDR2 SVGEGT come from the germline V gene. V was trimmed by 5 bases and J by 5 bases, leaving 13 bases between them.

This clonotype was seen a few times. The chain carries TRBV4-1 and TRBJ1-4, with 12 bases lining up with TRBD1. CDR1 is MGHRA and CDR2 is YSYEKL in the germline V gene. Trimming removed 4 bases from V and 6 bases from J; junction bases left unmatched: 6. CDR3 size: 16 residues. The CDR3 coding sequence is TGCGCCAGCAGCCCCCGGGACAGGGGGCGCGATGAAAAACTGTTTTTT. Translating it yields CASSPRDRGRDEKLFF.

J is TRBJ2-2 and V is TRBV20-1; D uncertain. CDR1 is DFQATT and CDR2 is SNEGSKA in the germline V gene (reference sequence). V lost 2 bases to trimming and J lost 4 bases, with 8 bases between them. The CDR3 has 13 residues. CDR3 residues: CSARKPVTGELFF. DNA for the CDR3: TGCAGTGCTAGAAAGCCAGTCACCGGGGAGCTGTTTTTT.

The V gene is TRBV6-5, the J gene TRBJ2-5, with 7 bases fitting TRBD2. Unmatched junction bases numbered 7, after V lost 0 bases and J lost 3 bases. Germline CDR1 reads MNHEY; CDR2 reads SVGAGI. The CDR3 covers 16 residues. The CDR3 sequence is CASSYSVGGSEETQYF. The CDR3 bases are TGTGCCAGCAGTTACTCGGTGGGGGGGTCTGAAGAGACCCAGTACTTC.

The CDR3 here is CASGDNLNYGYTF. The CDR3 coding sequence is TGTGCCAGCGGTGATAACCTTAACTATGGCTACACCTTC. The chain combines TRBV12-3 or TRBV12-4 with TRBJ1-2; D is ambiguous. V lost 8 bases, J lost 1 base, and 11 bases lay in between. The CDR3 has 13 amino acids.

For the CDR3, the DNA is TGTGCCACTCGGGACCGTCAGGTGGAGACCCAGTACTTC. It is translated as CATRDRQVETQYF. The chain uses TRBV6-2 or TRBV6-3 and TRBJ2-5; D could derive from TRBD1 or TRBD2 (5 bases each). The CDR3 length is 13 residues. V lost 10 bases, J lost 5 bases, and 17 bases lay in between. Germline values: CDR1 MNHEY, CDR2 SVGEGT.